Below are 5 T cell receptor beta chains sequenced from a single sample in a study of CD8 T cells in Susac syndrome. It was with random hexamers that roughly 0.45 to 1 ug RNA was reverse transcribed. TCRdb called the immunoSEQ multiplex PCR reads again in MiXCR, with one record for every CDR3 protein. The sample has under 90,000 distinct CDR3 sequences; 85% to 95% are singletons. Sequenced input: CD4+ T cells from PBMCs. The receptors stem from a human donor with Susac syndrome.

This rearrangement joins TRBV6-6 to TRBJ1-5, with D hard to call. Deletions cut 2 bases from V and 1 base from J, with 9 bases between. Germline CDR1 and CDR2: MNHNY and SVGAGI (reference sequence). This CDR3 is 15 amino acids long. The CDR3 nucleotides read TGTGCCAGCAGTTACCCGAGTACGAGCAATCAGCCCCAGCATTTT. This sequence encodes CASSYPSTSNQPQHF.

This chain connects TRBV13 to TRBJ2-1, with TRBD2 as a possible D gene (6 bases). Germline V gene data show CDR1 as PRHDT and CDR2 as FYEKMQ (reference sequence). The CDR3 extends over 15 amino acids. V gave up 3 bases and J gave up 4 bases, with 13 bases separating them. Here the CDR3 reads CASSLEGVKYNEQFF. As DNA, the CDR3 is TGTGCCAGCAGCTTGGAGGGAGTTAAATACAATGAGCAGTTCTTC. Using reference TRBV13 and TRBJ2-1 for the parts outside the CDR3, the full variable domain is AAGVIQSPRHLIKEKRETATLKCYPIPRHDTVYWYQQGPGQDPQFLISFYEKMQSDKGSIPDRFSAQQFSDYHSELNMSSLELGDSALYFCASSLEGVKYNEQFFGPGTRLTVL.

The gene calls are TRBV5-1 and TRBJ2-5; TRBD2 agrees at 10 bases. The CDR3 is made up of 17 amino acids. V lost 0 bases to trimming and J lost 2 bases; unmatched junction nucleotides: 7. CDR1 is SGHRS, CDR2 YFSETQ, per germline. The CDR3: CASSLVPSGSSQETQYF. The CDR3 DNA reads as TGCGCCAGCAGCTTGGTACCTAGCGGGAGCTCTCAAGAGACCCAGTACTTC.

The chain combines TRBV10-3 with TRBJ1-1; D call uncertain. There are 13 residues in the CDR3. Germline CDR1 reads ENHRY; CDR2 reads SYGVKD. Trimming took 4 bases from V and 2 from J, leaving 8 bases between them. CDR3 bases: TGTGCCATCAGTGGACAAGATAACACTGAAGCTTTCTTT. It specifies CAISGQDNTEAFF.

The chain couples TRBV9 to TRBJ2-6; D may match TRBD1 or TRBD2 (5 bases each). This CDR3 has 16 amino acids. The V and J ends lost 3 bases and 0 bases respectively, with 10 bases between them. Germline CDR1 is SGDLS and CDR2 is YYNGEE. The CDR3 bases are TGTGCCAGCAGCGGAAAGGGGACCTCTGGGGCCAACGTCCTGACTTTC. This encodes CASSGKGTSGANVLTF.